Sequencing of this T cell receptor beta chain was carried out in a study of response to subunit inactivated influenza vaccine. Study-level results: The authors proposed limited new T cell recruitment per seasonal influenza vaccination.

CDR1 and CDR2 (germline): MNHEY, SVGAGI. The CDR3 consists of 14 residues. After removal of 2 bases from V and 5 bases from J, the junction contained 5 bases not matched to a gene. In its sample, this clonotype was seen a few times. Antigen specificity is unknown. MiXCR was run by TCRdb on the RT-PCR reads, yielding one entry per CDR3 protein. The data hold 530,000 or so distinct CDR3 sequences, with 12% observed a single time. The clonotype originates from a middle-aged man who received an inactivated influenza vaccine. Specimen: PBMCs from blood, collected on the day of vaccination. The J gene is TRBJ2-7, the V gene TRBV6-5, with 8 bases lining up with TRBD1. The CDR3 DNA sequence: TGTGCCAGCAGTTACCCCGGACAGGGCCACGAGCAGTACTTC. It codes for CASSYPGQGHEQYF.